These T cell receptor beta chains were read from a single sample in a study of CD8 T cells in ankylosing spondylitis. TCRdb recomputed calls from the 5' RACE reads with MiXCR, one row per CDR3 protein. The table records hundreds of thousands of distinct CDR3 sequences, 15% to 25% of them present only once. Sequences were obtained from blood, either unsorted or a sorted T cell fraction (not recorded which). The origin of the receptors is a male donor with ankylosing spondylitis or in good health (not recorded which). CDR3s include the opening cysteine and the closing phenylalanine or tryptophan. The D gene is left open where the match is weak. Clone size, where shown, is once, few, many, or a class for clones that have expanded.

TRBJ2-5 | TRBV3-1 | few | TRBD2 | TGTGCCAGCAGCCTCGGACTAGCGGTTTCTATGGCTGAGACCCAGTACTTC | CASSLGLAVSMAETQYF
TRBJ2-2 | TRBV5-1 | many | TRBD2 | TGCGCCAGCAGCGCAGGACTAGACGAGAACGGGGAGCTGTTTTTT | CASSAGLDENGELFF
TRBJ2-1 | TRBV12-3/TRBV12-4 | few | TRBD2 | TGTGCCAGCAGTTTACTGGGGGGGACCTACAATGAGCAGTTCTTC | CASSLLGGTYNEQFF
TRBJ2-4 | TRBV12-3/TRBV12-4 | few | NA | TGTGCCAGCAGCCCAAGGGCTCGGCTGGCCAAAAACATTCAGTACTTC | CASSPRARLAKNIQYF
TRBJ1-1 | TRBV12-3/TRBV12-4 | few | NA | TGTGCCAGCAGTTTCAGTCATAGCAGCATGAACACTGAAGCTTTCTTT | CASSFSHSSMNTEAFF
TRBJ1-4 | TRBV3-1 | few | NA | TGTGCCAGCAGCCACGGGCCCAACTACGAAAAACTGTTTTTT | CASSHGPNYEKLFF
TRBJ2-2 | TRBV20-1 | few | NA | TGCAGTGCTAGAGGTCCAGGACTTGTCACCGGGGAGCTGTTTTTT | CSARGPGLVTGELFF
TRBJ2-1 | TRBV25-1 | NA | NA | TGTGCCAGCAGTGAATTTTGGGGTAATGAGCAGTTCTTC | CASSEFWGNEQFF
TRBJ2-2 | TRBV29-1 | NA | NA | TGCAGCGTTGTGGCTAGCCGAGGCACCGGGGAGCTGTTTTTT | CSVVASRGTGELFF
TRBJ1-4 | TRBV9 | NA | NA | TGTGCCAGCAGTGCAGGGATCCCTAATGAAAAACTGTTTTTT | CASSAGIPNEKLFF
TRBJ2-5 | TRBV29-1 | many | TRBD2 | TGCAGCGCCCTTTCACTAGCGCGTCAAGAGACCCAGTACTTC | CSALSLARQETQYF
TRBJ2-1 | TRBV3-1 | NA | TRBD1 | TGTGCCAGCCGGACAGGGCACAATGAGCAGTTCTTC | CASRTGHNEQFF
TRBJ2-2 | TRBV19 | NA | NA | TGTGCCAGTAAGGGCAGGGTGAACACCGGGGAGCTGTTTTTT | CASKGRVNTGELFF
TRBJ2-5 | TRBV7-3 | many | TRBD1 | TGTGCCAGCAGACTCACAGGGGGCACAGAAGAGACCCAGTACTTC | CASRLTGGTEETQYF
TRBJ2-1 | TRBV24-1 | NA | TRBD2 | TGTGCCACCAGCCGGGGACTAGCCCCCTACAATGAGCAGTTCTTC | CATSRGLAPYNEQFF
TRBJ2-3 | TRBV20-1 | many | NA | TGCAGTGCCCCTGGACAGGGTTCGGCGGGAGCGTATGGTACGCAGTATTTT | CSAPGQGSAGAYGTQYF
TRBJ2-3 | TRBV20-1 | few | TRBD2 | TGCAGTGCTAGTCTAAGCGGGAGGGTAGATACGCAGTATTTT | CSASLSGRVDTQYF
TRBJ2-2 | TRBV20-1 | many | TRBD2 | TGCAGTGCTAGAGATCAGGCGAGCGGGGCCGGGGAGCTGTTTTTT | CSARDQASGAGELFF
TRBJ2-2 | TRBV28 | NA | TRBD2 | TGTGCCAGCAGCGGGGCTAGCGGGTCCACGAACACCGGGGAGCTGTTTTTT | CASSGASGSTNTGELFF
TRBJ2-1 | TRBV4-2 | NA | NA | TGTGCCAGCAGCCAAGCCGGGTGGCGAACTGACACCTACAATGAGCAGTTCTTC | CASSQAGWRTDTYNEQFF
TRBJ2-5 | TRBV5-1 | few | TRBD1 | TGCGCCAGCAGCCCCGGACAGGGTGGGCAGACCCAGTACTTC | CASSPGQGGQTQYF
TRBJ1-6 | TRBV5-1 | few | NA | TGCGCCAGCAGCTTGGACGACAGTACTTCACCCCTCCACTTT | CASSLDDSTSPLHF
TRBJ2-3 | TRBV4-1 | few | TRBD2 | TGCGCCAGCAGCCAAGCCCTCGGGACTAGCGGGAGCCTAGATACGCAGTATTTT | CASSQALGTSGSLDTQYF
TRBJ2-1 | TRBV3-1 | NA | TRBD2 | TGTGCCAGCAGCCCCCGAGGAGCCGGGACTAGCGGCTACAATGAGCAGTTCTTC | CASSPRGAGTSGYNEQFF
TRBJ2-5 | TRBV5-1 | NA | NA | TGCGCCAGCAGCTCACAGGGTATTGGGGAGACCCAGTACTTC | CASSSQGIGETQYF
TRBJ2-2 | TRBV6-1 | NA | NA | TGTGCCAGCAGCGGGCCGGGGAACACCGGGGAGCTGTTTTTT | CASSGPGNTGELFF
TRBJ2-2 | TRBV20-1 | few | NA | TGCAGTGCTAGGACAGGAATGATCGGGGAGCTGTTTTTT | CSARTGMIGELFF
TRBJ2-5 | TRBV5-1 | few | TRBD2 | TGCGCCAGCAGCTTGGACCCTGGGAGGGGACAGACCCAGTACTTC | CASSLDPGRGQTQYF
TRBJ2-1 | TRBV5-5 | NA | TRBD2 | TGTGCCAGCAGCCACGGGACTAGCGGAATAAACAATGAGCAGTTCTTC | CASSHGTSGINNEQFF
TRBJ2-1 | TRBV7-8 | NA | TRBD2 | TGTGCCAGCAGCCAGCTCAGGGTTTTTGCCCCAGACCGGGGGGGGCAGTTCTTC | CASSQLRVFAPDRGGQFF
TRBJ2-3 | TRBV5-4 | NA | NA | TGTGCCAGCAGCCCGGGACTCGTCACAGATACGCAGTATTTT | CASSPGLVTDTQYF
TRBJ2-5 | TRBV15 | many | NA | TGTGCCACCAGCAGAGATCCGGGACAAGAGACCCAGTACTTC | CATSRDPGQETQYF
TRBJ1-1 | TRBV10-3 | few | NA | TGTGCCATCAGTGAAGACGGAACGAACACTGAAGCTTTCTTT | CAISEDGTNTEAFF
TRBJ1-5 | TRBV5-1 | NA | NA | TGCGCCAGCAGCCCAGCGGACGGTAGCAATCAGCCCCAGCATTTT | CASSPADGSNQPQHF
TRBJ2-3 | TRBV20-1 | many | TRBD1 | TGCAGTGCGAGAAGGACAGGGAGCACAGATACGCAGTATTTT | CSARRTGSTDTQYF
TRBJ2-2 | TRBV5-1 | NA | NA | TGCGCCAGCAGCTTGAGCGTTTTGGCAGGAAACACCGCGGAGCTGTTTTTT | CASSLSVLAGNTAELFF
TRBJ1-1 | TRBV5-1 | few | NA | TGCGCCAGCAGCTTGGCGCTCTCCCCCACTGAAGCTTTCTTT | CASSLALSPTEAFF
TRBJ1-5 | TRBV24-1 | NA | NA | TGTGCCACCAGTGACAGGGCAAATCAGCCCCAGCATTTT | CATSDRANQPQHF
TRBJ1-1 | TRBV7-8 | many | NA | TGTGCCAGCAGCTACAGGTTACAGAACACTGAAGCTTTCTTT | CASSYRLQNTEAFF
TRBJ1-1 | TRBV6-1 | NA | NA | TGTGCCAGCAGTCGAAGTGGAGGGGCCCCTGAAGCTTTCTTT | CASSRSGGAPEAFF
TRBJ1-1 | TRBV7-9 | few | NA | TGTGCCAGCAGCAAGGGCCTACCGGGGACTGAAGCTTTCTTT | CASSKGLPGTEAFF
TRBJ2-3 | TRBV6-5 | NA | NA | TGTGCCAGCAGTTATCAAGGCACTAGCACAGATACGCAGTATTTT | CASSYQGTSTDTQYF
TRBJ2-1 | TRBV28 | few | NA | TGTGCCAGCAGTCGGTCCGTAAGCTACAATGAGCAGTTCTTC | CASSRSVSYNEQFF
TRBJ2-3 | TRBV5-5 | few | NA | TGTGCCAGCAGCTGGGTCGGGGGCACAGATACGCAGTATTTT | CASSWVGGTDTQYF
TRBJ2-3 | TRBV7-3 | NA | NA | TGTGCCAGCAGCATAGACAGTGCCACAGATACGCAGTATTTT | CASSIDSATDTQYF
TRBJ2-3 | TRBV28 | few | TRBD2 | TGTGCCAGCAGTCCCCCAAGACTAGCGGGAGGTCATGTCACAGATACGCAGTATTTT | CASSPPRLAGGHVTDTQYF
TRBJ1-4 | TRBV20-1 | NA | NA | TGCAGTGCTAGAGTTACAGGCTCAGATGAAAAACTGTTTTTT | CSARVTGSDEKLFF
TRBJ1-4 | TRBV12-3/TRBV12-4 | few | NA | TGTGCCAGCAGTCCCCGCGGGTTGGCTAATGAAAAACTGTTTTTT | CASSPRGLANEKLFF
TRBJ2-1 | TRBV27 | NA | NA | TGTGCCAGCTCCCACCCGGACTACAATGAGCAGTTCTTC | CASSHPDYNEQFF
TRBJ2-3 | TRBV29-1 | NA | NA | TGCAGCGGGTGGGAAGATACGCAGTATTTT | CSGWEDTQYF
TRBJ2-1 | TRBV9 | few | TRBD1 | TGTGCCAGCAGCGCCATTGGGACAGAAATCTACAATGAGCAGTTCTTC | CASSAIGTEIYNEQFF